This T cell receptor beta chain was sequenced for a study of T cell changes during pregnancy in multiple sclerosis. This clone was observed a handful of times. This CDR3 is built from 16 residues. Unmatched junction bases numbered 7, after V lost 4 bases and J lost 2 bases. Germline CDR1 reads MNHNY; CDR2 reads SVGAGI (reference sequence). The table came from immunoSEQ multiplex PCR; TCRdb's copy has only in-frame clones and leaves some out. The sample contains under 85,000 clones, around nine tenths of which appear only once. This rearrangement joins TRBV6-6 to TRBJ1-5; 8 bases agree with TRBD1. This receptor was obtained from a female donor with multiple sclerosis, enrolled in a pregnancy study. This sample comprised CD4+ T cells from peripheral blood mononuclear cells, obtained in the second trimester of pregnancy. The CDR3 DNA sequence: TGTGCCAGCAGTTCCGCCGACAGGGGCGGCAATCAGCCCCAGCATTTT. This sequence encodes CASSSADRGGNQPQHF.